Listed below are T cell receptor beta chains from one sample, sequenced in a study of shared T cell receptors in the human thymus. This table comes from immunoSEQ multiplex PCR, and its TCRdb copy is limited to in-frame clones, with some not included. The table has 700,000 or so clones, around 85% seen once; the top ten hold 0.008% to 0.011%. These data also featured in a second study, about human thymus T cells.

The material sequenced was thymocytes. These receptors were collected from a girl under three years old with a congenital heart defect. Each CDR3 is given with its conserved first and last residue. A D gene is named only where the DNA matches it firmly. Rows give clone size only sometimes, using once, few, many, or a class for an expanded clone.

J gene	clone size	V gene	D gene	CDR3 protein	CDR3 DNA
TRBJ2-5	.	TRBV7-3	.	CASSYGPSQETQYF	TGTGCCAGCAGCTACGGTCCTAGCCAAGAGACCCAGTACTTC
TRBJ1-5	.	TRBV28	.	CASSLCCTDSNQPQHF	TGTGCCAGCAGTTTATGCTGCACAGATAGCAATCAGCCCCAGCATTTT
TRBJ2-1	once	TRBV6-5	.	CASSYSGVVNEQFF	TGTGCCAGCAGTTACTCCGGGGTGGTGAATGAGCAGTTCTTC
TRBJ1-5	.	TRBV10-3	.	CAISELQNSNQPQHF	TGTGCCATCAGTGAGTTACAGAATAGCAATCAGCCCCAGCATTTT
TRBJ2-3	.	TRBV5-6	.	CASHPPGVDTQYF	TGTGCCAGCCATCCCCCCGGGGTAGATACGCAGTATTTT
TRBJ2-2	.	TRBV6-1	TRBD2	CASSERNGGTNTGELFF	TGTGCCAGCAGTGAACGGAACGGGGGGACGAACACCGGGGAGCTGTTTTTT
TRBJ2-1	.	TRBV15	TRBD1	CATSMQRTGGYNEQFF	TGTGCCACCAGCATGCAGCGGACAGGAGGCTACAATGAGCAGTTCTTC
TRBJ1-2	.	TRBV7-9	.	CASSLAGGASNHYGYTF	TGTGCCAGCAGCTTAGCGGGGGGGGCCAGTAATCACTATGGCTACACCTTC
TRBJ1-5	.	TRBV7-9	TRBD1	CASSLDRVEQPQHF	TGTGCCAGCAGCTTGGACAGGGTGGAGCAGCCCCAGCATTTT
TRBJ1-2	.	TRBV2	.	CASSEGLINYGYTF	TGTGCCAGCAGTGAAGGACTGATTAACTATGGCTACACCTTC
TRBJ1-2	.	TRBV6-1	.	CASSEAGGDGYTF	TGTGCCAGCAGTGAAGCGGGGGGGGATGGCTACACCTTC
TRBJ1-2	once	TRBV6-5	TRBD1	CASIHPGQVGLTF	TGTGCCAGCATCCACCCGGGACAGGTTGGGCTCACCTTC
TRBJ2-7	.	TRBV28	TRBD2	CASSHKRDKRYEQYF	TGTGCCAGCAGCCATAAGCGGGATAAGCGGTACGAGCAGTACTTC
TRBJ1-1	.	TRBV5-1	TRBD1	CASSSDRAGTEAFF	TGCGCCAGCAGCTCAGACAGGGCGGGGACTGAAGCTTTCTTT
TRBJ1-6	.	TRBV5-8	.	CASSWRGGLRSPLHF	TGTGCCAGCAGCTGGAGGGGGGGGTTGAGATCACCCCTCCACTTT
TRBJ1-2	.	TRBV28	.	CASSARQPYGYTF	TGTGCCAGCAGTGCCCGACAGCCCTATGGCTACACCTTC
TRBJ2-3	.	TRBV7-6	.	CASSTDSVTDTQYF	TGTGCCAGCAGCACTGACTCGGTCACAGATACGCAGTATTTT
TRBJ2-6	.	TRBV13	.	CASSLVRAHPGANVLTF	TGTGCCAGCAGCTTAGTCAGGGCCCACCCTGGGGCCAACGTTCTGACTTTC
TRBJ2-7	.	TRBV6-1	TRBD1	CASSLDRGVPYEQYF	TGTGCCAGCAGTTTAGACAGGGGAGTCCCCTACGAGCAGTACTTC
TRBJ1-2	.	TRBV6-1	TRBD1	CASSEGQEYGYTF	TGTGCCAGCAGTGAGGGACAGGAGTATGGCTACACCTTC
TRBJ2-7	.	TRBV28	.	CASSSQPGGILFGEQYF	TGTGCCAGCAGTTCCCAGCCAGGAGGAATTCTTTTCGGCGAGCAGTACTTC
TRBJ1-6	.	TRBV9	.	CASSGTADNSPLHF	TGTGCCAGCAGCGGGACAGCAGATAATTCACCCCTCCACTTT
TRBJ2-2	.	TRBV5-1	.	CASSLPPVISNTGELFF	TGCGCCAGCAGCTTGCCCCCGGTCATTTCGAACACCGGGGAGCTGTTTTTT
TRBJ2-1	few	TRBV14	.	CASSQTVILKTGNNEQFF	TGTGCCAGCAGCCAGACAGTAATACTAAAAACAGGGAACAATGAGCAGTTCTTC
TRBJ2-6	.	TRBV10-3	TRBD2	CAISKGEGTHHSGANVLTF	TGTGCCATCAGTAAAGGGGAGGGAACCCATCACTCTGGGGCCAACGTCCTGACTTTC